This entry lists 15 T cell receptor beta chains sequenced from one sample in a study of tumor T cells in aggressive B-cell lymphoma. Measured with immunoSEQ multiplex PCR; TCRdb has only the in-frame clones, and not every one. The repertoire holds several thousand clones, with approximately 85% as singletons. Specimen: tumor tissue. These receptors all come from an adult with diffuse large B cell lymphoma.

The chain couples TRBV7-9 to TRBJ2-5, with a weak D call TRBD2 (5 bases). CDR1 and CDR2 (germline): SEHNR, FQNEAQ (reference sequence). The CDR3 covers 14 residues. V lost 3 bases and J 1 base, leaving 9 bases between the germline ends. The DNA of the CDR3 is TGTGCCAGCAGCTTGATCGGACTCCAAGAGACCCAGTACTTC. Translation: CASSLIGLQETQYF.

This sequence joins TRBV4-3 and TRBJ1-2, with D possibly being TRBD1 (6 bases). The germline V gene encodes CDR1 LGHNA and CDR2 YSLEER. The CDR3 spans 15 residues. Trimming removed 1 base at V and 3 bases at J, with 12 bases between. The CDR3 DNA is TGCGCCAGCAGCCAAGGGGTTGGACAGCACTATGGCTACACCTTC. This codes for CASSQGVGQHYGYTF.

V gene TRBV5-1 combines with J gene TRBJ2-2; D remains unclear. Trimming took 6 bases from V and 5 from J, leaving 11 bases between them. CDR1 and CDR2 (germline): SGHRS, YFSETQ. This CDR3 region has 13 residues. The CDR3 coding sequence is TGCGCCAGCACTCTCGAGATTACCGGGGAGCTGTTTTTT. Protein sequence: CASTLEITGELFF.

The CDR3 DNA reads TGTGCCAGCAGCCAAGGGACAGCCACGGACTACGAGCAGTACTTC. This translates into CASSQGTATDYEQYF. The chain uses TRBV4-2 and TRBJ2-7; a possible D gene is TRBD1 (6 bases). The CDR3 consists of 15 residues. V was shortened by 1 base and J by 3 bases, with 13 bases between the two germline ends. Per germline, CDR1 LGHNA and CDR2 YNFKEQ.

J is TRBJ1-1 and V is TRBV11-2; D uncertain. This CDR3 has 18 residues. With 2 bases removed from V and 5 bases from J, the gap between germline ends came to 24 bases. Germline V gene sequence: CDR1 SGHAT, CDR2 FQNNGV. CDR3 protein: CASSLWVPTAGRETEAFF. In nucleotides, the CDR3 is TGTGCCAGCAGCTTATGGGTCCCAACAGCCGGACGGGAAACTGAAGCTTTCTTT. The whole variable domain, filled in from reference TRBV11-2 and TRBJ1-1, reads EAGVAQSPRYKIIEKRQSVAFWCNPISGHATLYWYQQILGQGPKLLIQFQNNGVVDDSQLPKDRFSAERLKGVDSTLKIQPAKLEDSAVYLCASSLWVPTAGRETEAFFGQGTRLTVV.

This clone was observed a few times. The genes are TRBV28 and TRBJ1-1; a weak D match, TRBD1 (5 bases). This CDR3 is built from 14 residues. V dropped 2 bases and J dropped 10 bases, with 17 bases sitting between them. CDR1 is MDHEN, CDR2 SYDVKM, per germline. The CDR3 here is CASSLPPGGAPAFF. CDR3 DNA sequence: TGTGCCAGCAGTTTACCCCCCGGAGGGGCTCCAGCTTTCTTT.

This chain links TRBV5-4 with TRBJ1-3; D is possibly TRBD1 (5 bases). V dropped 2 bases and J dropped 0 bases, with 18 bases sitting between them. The CDR3 has 18 residues. CDR1 is SGHNT and CDR2 is YYREEE in the germline V gene (reference sequence). DNA for the CDR3: TGTGCCAGCAGCTTTTGGGGAGGGGCCGTAACCTCTGGAAACACCATATATTTT. Translating it yields CASSFWGGAVTSGNTIYF.

Here the CDR3 DNA reads TGCGCCAGCAGCCATTCTAGCGGTTCCTACGAGCAGTACGTC. This encodes CASSHSSGSYEQYV. The chain carries TRBV5-1 and TRBJ2-7; 7 nucleotides agree with TRBD2. The V and J ends lost 4 bases and 1 base, in that order; junction bases with no gene match: 5. The length of the CDR3 is 14 residues. CDR1 and CDR2 (germline): SGHRS, YFSETQ.

The chain links TRBV25-1 to TRBJ2-3; TRBD1 might be the D (6 bases). Trimming stripped 4 bases from V and 2 bases from J, with 13 bases between. The CDR3 has 15 residues. Germline V CDR1 and CDR2: MGHDK, SYGVNS. CDR3 sequence: CASSADRRTTDTQYF. The CDR3 coding sequence is TGTGCCAGCAGTGCGGACAGACGTACCACAGATACGCAGTATTTT.

This chain uses TRBV7-6 with TRBJ2-3; 10 bases map to TRBD2. Trimming cost V 1 base and J 6 bases; bases outside gene matches: 7. Germline lookup yields CDR1 SGHVS and CDR2 FNYEAQ. CDR3 length: 16 amino acids. The CDR3 loop reads CASSLDPGTSADTQYF. The CDR3 coding sequence is TGTGCCAGCAGCTTAGACCCCGGGACTAGCGCCGATACGCAGTATTTT.

This clone appeared a single time. One end of the junction varies from germline; a read error may be responsible. The chain carries TRBV7-7 and TRBJ2-1; D ambiguous. The CDR3 is 15 amino acids. Germline V gene lookup returns CDR1 SSHAT and CDR2 FNYEAQ (reference sequence). The chain's CDR3 is CASSLSPSVHNEQFF. CDR3 DNA: TGTGCTAGCAGCTTAAGTCCCTCGGTCCACAATGAGCAGTTCTTC.

This clone was detected only a few times. The chain joins TRBV20-1 to TRBJ1-1; maybe TRBD1 (6 bases). Per germline, CDR1 DFQATT and CDR2 SNEGSKA (reference sequence). V gave up 6 bases and J gave up 8 bases, with 13 bases separating them. The CDR3 length is 11 residues. Here the CDR3 reads CSATYREEAFF. The CDR3 DNA sequence: TGCAGTGCCACTTACAGGGAGGAAGCTTTCTTT.

This clone was found a few times. This rearrangement joins TRBV27 to TRBJ2-3, with 11 bases that match TRBD2. The germline CDR1 and CDR2 sequences are MNHEY and SMNVEV (reference sequence). Trimming at V came to 2 bases and at J to 6 bases, leaving 4 bases not matched to a gene. CDR3 length: 15 amino acids. As DNA, the CDR3 is TGTGCCAGCAGTTTAAAACTAGCGGGAGCTGATACGCAGTATTTT. Translation: CASSLKLAGADTQYF.

This clone was counted between two and nine times. Other DNA sequences from this sample encode an identical CDR3 as well. Here the CDR3 DNA reads TGCGCCAGCAGCCAAGATGAGGAGGGGGCCAGACCCTACAATGAGCAGTTCTTC. Its protein product is CASSQDEEGARPYNEQFF. The rearrangement uses TRBV4-3 and TRBJ2-1; a weak D match, TRBD1 (7 bases). V lost 0 bases to trimming and J lost 2 bases, with 17 bases between them. This CDR3 region has 18 residues. Looked up from germline, CDR1 is LGHNA and CDR2 is YSLEER.

The chain has TRBV6-6 and TRBJ1-1; 7 bases line up with TRBD1. The CDR3 runs 14 residues. Trimming took 4 bases from V and 4 from J; bases not matched to a gene: 6. Looked up from germline, CDR1 is MNHNY and CDR2 is SVGAGI (reference sequence). As DNA, the CDR3 is TGTGCCAGCAGTTTTCAGTCAGGGGGCACTGAAGCTTTCTTT. Translating gives CASSFQSGGTEAFF.